This entry lists 14 T cell receptor beta chains sequenced from one sample in a study of T cells after yellow fever vaccination. Each CDR3 protein gets one entry after TCRdb re-called the 5' RACE reads with MiXCR. The sample yields about 45,000 distinct CDR3 sequences, about 7% seen once. Here the sequenced sample was CD8+ T cells not binding an NS4B(214-222) dextramer, sorted from PBMCs, taken 45 days after the yellow fever booster vaccination. The receptor set was obtained from a man aged 30 to 45 who received the YFV17D yellow fever vaccine.

This clonotype was seen repeatedly, ten times or more. This chain connects TRBV21-1 to TRBJ2-5; TRBD2 reflects the table's D call only, with no check against the DNA. TRBV21-1 counts as a pseudogene. The CDR3 consists of 17 residues. The CDR3, as DNA: TGTGCCAGCAGCAAAGGGGTAGCGGCTTTTCGTAAAGAGACCCAGTACTTC. The encoded protein is CASSKGVAAFRKETQYF.

The V gene is TRBV30, the J gene TRBJ1-2; D might be TRBD1 (5 bases). V was cut by 5 bases and J by 4 bases, with 11 bases left in between. There are 12 residues in the CDR3. The germline CDR1 and CDR2 sequences are GTSNPN and SVGIG (reference sequence). The CDR3 region has the DNA TGTGCCTGGGGGACGCCCGGCTATGGCTACACCTTC. This gives the protein CAWGTPGYGYTF. Filled out from reference TRBV30 and TRBJ1-2, the complete variable domain reads SQTIHQWPATLVQPVGSPLSLECTVEGTSNPNLYWYRQAAGRGLQLLFYSVGIGQISSEVPQNLSASRPQDRQFILSSKKLLLSDSGFYLCAWGTPGYGYTFGSGTRLTVV.

The table lists this clonotype with a few counts. V and J are TRBV7-6 and TRBJ2-1, with 13 nucleotides matching TRBD2. From germline, CDR1 is SGHVS and CDR2 FNYEAQ. This CDR3 is 20 amino acids long. Unmatched junction bases numbered 10, after V lost 2 bases and J lost 0 bases. The CDR3: CASSLSWGLAGPSSYNEQFF. CDR3 nucleotides: TGTGCCAGCAGCTTAAGTTGGGGACTAGCGGGACCTAGCTCCTACAATGAGCAGTTCTTC.

This clonotype was observed many times. This chain uses TRBV7-2 with TRBJ2-1, with TRBD2 matching 9 bases. This CDR3 spans 16 amino acids. The germline V gene encodes CDR1 SGHTA and CDR2 FQGNSA. Trimming took 7 bases from V and 2 from J; bases not matched to a gene: 9. CDR3: CASNLLAGAPYNEQFF. Here the CDR3 DNA reads TGTGCCAGCAACCTTTTAGCGGGGGCCCCCTACAATGAGCAGTTCTTC.

This clonotype has at least ten counts. The J gene is TRBJ2-3, the V gene TRBV6-5; D is perhaps TRBD2 (6 bases). Trimming shortened V by 2 bases and J by 3 bases, and 12 bases separated the two germline ends. Germline-derived CDR1 and CDR2 are MNHEY and SVGAGI. This CDR3 is built from 15 residues. The CDR3 bases are TGTGCCAGCAGTTACGAGGCGGGATTAACAGATACGCAGTATTTT. Its protein product is CASSYEAGLTDTQYF.

The chain combines TRBV28 with TRBJ2-1, with D possibly being TRBD1 or TRBD2 (6 bases each). Trimming took 3 bases from V and 2 from J, leaving 8 bases between them. The CDR3 sequence is 14 residues long. Germline assignment: CDR1 MDHEN and CDR2 SYDVKM. The CDR3 nucleotides are TGTGCCAGCAGTTTTCGGGGGCCCTACAATGAGCAGTTCTTC. This translates into CASSFRGPYNEQFF. The whole variable domain, filled in from reference TRBV28 and TRBJ2-1, reads DVKVTQSSRYLVKRTGEKVFLECVQDMDHENMFWYRQDPGLGLRLIYFSYDVKMKEKGDIPEGYSVSREKKERFSLILESASTNQTSMYLCASSFRGPYNEQFFGPGTRLTVL.

This clonotype came up many times. The J gene is TRBJ2-1, the V gene TRBV30, with a weak D call TRBD2 (7 bases). V was pared by 0 bases and J by 9 bases, with 9 bases between. Germline V CDR1 and CDR2: GTSNPN, SVGIG (reference sequence). This CDR3 has 12 residues. CDR3 bases: TGTGCCTGGAGTGTCGGGGGGCCTGAGCAGTTCTTC. Its translation: CAWSVGGPEQFF.

This chain links TRBV6-1 with TRBJ2-7; the match to TRBD2 covers 12 bases. Germline V lookup: CDR1 MNHNS, CDR2 SASEGT. Trimming cost V 3 bases and J 2 bases; bases outside gene matches: 2. The CDR3 has 15 amino acids. DNA for the CDR3: TGTGCCAGCAGTGAGACTAGCGGGAGCCCCTACGAGCAGTACTTC. Its protein product is CASSETSGSPYEQYF.

The table lists this clonotype with many counts. The chain is built from TRBV20-1 and TRBJ1-1; a weak D match, TRBD1 (5 bases). CDR3 length equals 12 residues. Germline CDR1 and CDR2: DFQATT and SNEGSKA (reference sequence). V was shortened by 6 bases and J by 3 bases, with 11 bases between the two germline ends. The CDR3 bases are TGCAGTGCCCCGCGGGGGGACACTGAAGCTTTCTTT. Protein product: CSAPRGDTEAFF.

This clonotype was counted at least ten times. The chain couples TRBV6-5 to TRBJ2-7; TRBD2 aligns across 8 bases. The CDR3 runs to 14 residues. Germline lookup yields CDR1 MNHEY and CDR2 SVGAGI. V gave up 4 bases and J gave up 1 base; unmatched junction bases: 3. DNA for the CDR3: TGTGCCAGCAGTTTCACGGGGGGGTCCTACGAGCAGTACTTC. Amino acids: CASSFTGGSYEQYF.

This clonotype was observed many times. The chain couples TRBV10-2 to TRBJ1-5; possibly TRBD1 for D (5 bases). Trimming removed 0 bases from V and 1 base from J, with 7 bases in between. This CDR3 has 15 amino acids. CDR1 and CDR2 from the germline V gene are WSHSY and SAAADI. CDR3 loop: CASSESGGSNQPQHF. The CDR3 coding sequence is TGCGCCAGCAGTGAGTCCGGGGGGAGCAATCAGCCCCAGCATTTT.

This clonotype was seen many times. CDR3: CASSLLAGDETQYF. Written as DNA, the CDR3 is TGTGCCAGCAGTTTGTTAGCGGGAGATGAGACCCAGTACTTC. This chain links TRBV28 with TRBJ2-5; 9 nucleotides align to TRBD2. Per the germline V gene, CDR1 is MDHEN and CDR2 is SYDVKM. The V segment lost 3 bases and the J segment 5 bases; nucleotides outside the gene matches: 4. The CDR3 is 14 residues long.

The genes are TRBV7-9 and TRBJ2-5; no clear D. Germline CDR1 is SEHNR and CDR2 is FQNEAQ (reference sequence). The CDR3 runs to 12 residues. V dropped 2 bases and J dropped 5 bases, with 6 bases sitting between them. This CDR3 is CASSLSWETQYF. CDR3 coding DNA: TGTGCCAGCAGCTTATCGTGGGAGACCCAGTACTTC.

There are many counts of this clonotype. CDR3 sequence (DNA): TGCGCCAGCAGTGAGTTGGATCAGGACGGACGGCGGGACACCGGGGAGCTGTTTTTT. Protein sequence: CASSELDQDGRRDTGELFF. This rearrangement joins TRBV10-2 to TRBJ2-2; D perhaps matches TRBD2 (5 bases). There are 19 residues in the CDR3. Germline loops: CDR1 WSHSY, CDR2 SAAADI. Deletions cut 1 base from V and 3 bases from J, with 21 bases between.